Listed here are 28 T cell receptor beta chains from one sample, sequenced in a study of blood T cell repertoires in COVID-19. TCRdb's copy holds only in-frame clones and misses some; the assay was immunoSEQ multiplex PCR. The profile shows 45,000 to 65,000 clones, just over 85% of them singletons. Sequenced input: peripheral blood. The receptors were gathered from an elderly man with active COVID-19.

The chain combines TRBV6-1 with TRBJ1-5; 8 bases map to TRBD1. The CDR3 is 16 amino acids. Germline trimming cut 2 bases from V and 2 bases from J; bases unmatched to any gene: 5. The V gene's germline CDR1 is MNHNS and CDR2 SASEGT. The CDR3 DNA reads TGTGCCAGCAGTGAATCAGGGACAGGAGGCAATCAGCCCCAGCATTTT. Residues: CASSESGTGGNQPQHF.

This chain connects TRBV7-6 to TRBJ2-3; tentatively, D is TRBD1 (6 bases). This CDR3 has 15 residues. Trimming pared 4 bases from V and 3 bases from J, leaving 14 bases between. Germline V gene sequence: CDR1 SGHVS, CDR2 FNYEAQ. This chain's CDR3 is CASSSVGAITDTQYF. The CDR3 DNA sequence: TGTGCCAGCAGCTCCGTGGGGGCGATTACAGATACGCAGTATTTT. Using reference TRBV7-6 and TRBJ2-3 for the parts outside the CDR3, the full variable domain is GAGVSQSPRYKVTKRGQDVALRCDPISGHVSLYWYRQALGQGPEFLTYFNYEAQQDKSGLPNDRFSAERPEGSISTLTIQRTEQRDSAMYRCASSSVGAITDTQYFGPGTRLTVL.

This clone was observed a handful of times. V and J are TRBV19 and TRBJ2-4; tentative D call: TRBD2 (5 bases). The germline gives CDR1 LNHDA, CDR2 SQIVND (reference sequence). The CDR3 extends over 14 amino acids. The V gene lost 3 bases and the J gene lost 4 bases, with 10 bases spanning the gap. The chain's CDR3 is CASSIGLMKNIQYF. The CDR3 DNA follows: TGTGCCAGTAGTATCGGACTGATGAAAAACATTCAGTACTTC.

This rearrangement joins TRBV7-3 to TRBJ1-1; 8 nucleotides align to TRBD1. Germline-derived CDR1 and CDR2 are SGHTA and FQGTGA. Trimming cost V 3 bases and J 0 bases; bases outside gene matches: 3. There are 15 residues in the CDR3. The CDR3 sequence is CASSFGTGMNTEAFF. DNA of the CDR3: TGTGCCAGCAGCTTCGGGACAGGCATGAACACTGAAGCTTTCTTT. Using reference TRBV7-3 and TRBJ1-1 for the parts outside the CDR3, the full variable domain is GAGVSQTPSNKVTEKGKYVELRCDPISGHTALYWYRQSLGQGPEFLIYFQGTGAADDSGLPNDRFFAVRPEGSVSTLKIQRTERGDSAVYLCASSFGTGMNTEAFFGQGTRLTVV.

V and J are TRBV4-2 and TRBJ2-3; no definite D call. This CDR3 is 14 amino acids long. Deletions cut 1 base from V and 0 bases from J, with 5 bases between. Germline V gene lookup returns CDR1 LGHNA and CDR2 YNFKEQ. For the CDR3, the DNA is TGTGCCAGCAGCCAAGGAACTAGCACAGATACGCAGTATTTT. Residues: CASSQGTSTDTQYF.

The chain carries TRBV12-5 and TRBJ1-3, with 8 bases identical to TRBD1. Germline CDR1 and CDR2: LGHNT and FRNRAP. CDR3 length equals 15 residues. Trimming at V came to 6 bases and at J to 4 bases, leaving 8 bases not matched to a gene. The CDR3 sequence: CASGSGQGSGNTIYF. CDR3 DNA sequence: TGTGCTAGTGGATCTGGACAGGGCTCGGGAAACACCATATATTTT.

The rearrangement joins TRBV10-3 to TRBJ2-2, with 10 bases lining up with TRBD1. J lost 6 bases, V lost 10 bases, and 11 bases had no gene match. Germline V gene lookup returns CDR1 ENHRY and CDR2 SYGVKD. The CDR3 extends over 15 amino acids. In DNA form, the CDR3 reads TGTGCCAGCCTGATGGGACAGGGGATCGCCGGGGAGCTGTTTTTT. Translating gives CASLMGQGIAGELFF.

In its sample, this clone was seen a few times. The rearrangement uses TRBV5-1 and TRBJ2-7, with D tentatively TRBD2 (6 bases). V lost 4 bases, J lost 2 bases, and 7 bases lay in between. Looked up from germline, CDR1 is SGHRS and CDR2 is YFSETQ. The CDR3 totals 12 residues. CDR3 DNA sequence: TGCGCCAGCAGCCCGGGGGCCTACGAGCAGTACTTC. Translated, it gives CASSPGAYEQYF. The entire variable domain, with the rest obtained from reference TRBV5-1 and TRBJ2-7, is as follows: KAGVTQTPRYLIKTRGQQVTLSCSPISGHRSVSWYQQTPGQGLQFLFEYFSETQRNKGNFPGRFSGRQFSNSRSEMNVSTLELGDSALYLCASSPGAYEQYFGPGTRLTVT.

The gene calls are TRBV5-4 and TRBJ2-6, with D possibly being TRBD2 (6 bases). Germline CDR1 is SGHNT and CDR2 is YYREEE (reference sequence). The germline V and J ends were trimmed by 4 bases and 0 bases, with 11 bases remaining between them. This CDR3 is 16 amino acids long. The CDR3 nucleotides read TGTGCCAGCAGCCTTCTAGCGAGCTCTGGGGCCAACGTCCTGACTTTC. Amino acids: CASSLLASSGANVLTF.

This rearrangement joins TRBV3-1 (or the pseudogene TRBV3-2) to TRBJ1-2, with D possibly matching TRBD1 (6 bases). This CDR3 has 13 residues. The V gene's germline CDR1 is LGHDT and CDR2 YNNKEL (reference sequence). V lost 4 bases and J lost 2, with 8 bases in between. As DNA, the CDR3 is TGTGCCAGCAGCCTGACAGGCAACTATGGCTACACCTTC. Amino acid sequence: CASSLTGNYGYTF.

This clone was found once. The chain carries TRBV19 and TRBJ2-7; the match to TRBD2 covers 10 bases. The germline V gene has CDR1 LNHDA and CDR2 SQIVND (reference sequence). V dropped 3 bases and J dropped 2; count of bases not matched to a gene: 1. This CDR3 has 14 residues. CDR3 protein: CASSILAGAYEQYF. CDR3 sequence (DNA): TGTGCCAGTAGTATCCTAGCGGGAGCCTACGAGCAGTACTTC. The whole variable domain, remainder taken from reference TRBV19 and TRBJ2-7, is DGGITQSPKYLFRKEGQNVTLSCEQNLNHDAMYWYRQDPGQGLRLIYYSQIVNDFQKGDIAEGYSVSREKKESFPLTVTSAQKNPTAFYLCASSILAGAYEQYFGPGTRLTVT.

The chain employs TRBV30 and TRBJ2-7; 12 bases are shared with TRBD1. With V trimmed by 4 bases and J by 2 bases, 9 bases remained unmatched. The CDR3 totals 16 residues. Germline V gene lookup returns CDR1 GTSNPN and CDR2 SVGIG (reference sequence). The DNA of the CDR3 is TGTGCCTGGAAACATCCGGGACAGGGGGCCGCCTACGAGCAGTACTTC. It encodes CAWKHPGQGAAYEQYF.

A single count supports this clone. The J gene is TRBJ2-1, the V gene TRBV5-1; 10 nucleotides line up with TRBD2. The ends lost 4 bases at V and 8 bases at J; junction bases unmatched: 12. This CDR3 is built from 16 residues. Germline V gene sequence: CDR1 SGHRS, CDR2 YFSETQ. CDR3: CASSPEPSGRHDEQFF. In DNA form, the CDR3 reads TGCGCCAGCAGCCCCGAACCTAGCGGGAGACACGATGAGCAGTTCTTC.

V usage is TRBV10-3 and J usage is TRBJ2-2, with 12 bases fitting TRBD2. CDR3 length: 15 residues. V shed 11 bases and J 3 bases; nucleotides not matched to a gene: 7. Per the germline V gene, CDR1 is ENHRY and CDR2 is SYGVKD. The chain's CDR3 is CASQTSGRHTGELFF. CDR3 in DNA: TGTGCCTCCCAGACTAGCGGGAGACACACCGGGGAGCTGTTTTTT.

This chain connects TRBV6-5 to TRBJ2-3; D might be TRBD2 (6 bases). The CDR3 is 15 amino acids. Per the germline V gene, CDR1 is MNHEY and CDR2 is SVGAGI. Trimming stripped 7 bases from V and 1 base from J, with 15 bases between. CDR3 in amino acids: CASTQPGLGTDTQYF. DNA of the CDR3: TGTGCCAGCACCCAACCGGGACTTGGCACAGATACGCAGTATTTT.

This chain uses TRBV13 with TRBJ2-1; TRBD2 matches at 8 bases. The CDR3 runs to 20 residues. The germline gives CDR1 PRHDT, CDR2 FYEKMQ (reference sequence). V shed 5 bases, J shed 7 bases, and the junction held 25 bases outside the gene matches. CDR3 nucleotides: TGTGCCAGCAGCCTTCGCCCCCTCCTGGAAGCGGGAGATTGGGGGAATGAGCAGTTCTTC. Protein: CASSLRPLLEAGDWGNEQFF.

The CDR3 DNA reads TGCGCCAGCAGCCCAGGGGGGAGCGGGAGGGGCAATGAGCAGTTCTTC. Amino acids: CASSPGGSGRGNEQFF. The J gene is TRBJ2-1, the V gene TRBV5-1; the match to TRBD2 covers 10 bases. Germline V CDR1 and CDR2: SGHRS, YFSETQ. The CDR3 has 16 residues. The V segment lost 4 bases and the J segment 6 bases; nucleotides outside the gene matches: 10.

This rearrangement joins TRBV3-1 (or the pseudogene TRBV3-2) to TRBJ2-1; TRBD2 agrees at 12 bases. V dropped 7 bases and J dropped 4; count of bases not matched to a gene: 8. The CDR3 contains 16 residues. CDR1 and CDR2 (germline): LGHDT, YNNKEL (reference sequence). The CDR3 nucleotides are TGTGCCAGCATGCCCTCACTAGCGGGGGGTTACAATGAGCAGTTCTTC. It specifies CASMPSLAGGYNEQFF.

This clone was seen only a few times. The chain is built from TRBV10-3 and TRBJ1-2, with D hard to call. Germline V CDR1 and CDR2: ENHRY, SYGVKD. The CDR3 sequence is 12 residues long. Trimming stripped 9 bases from V and 0 bases from J, with 8 bases between. DNA for the CDR3: TGTGCCATGAAGGACTCTAACTATGGCTACACCTTC. This codes for CAMKDSNYGYTF.

The chain carries TRBV7-2 and TRBJ2-4; D remains unclear. The CDR3 totals 15 residues. Between the trimmed V and J ends, which lost 5 bases and 13 bases, there was a span of 24 bases. Germline-derived CDR1 and CDR2 are SGHTA and FQGNSA. CDR3 in amino acids: CASSAESAVLSPQYF. In DNA, the CDR3 is TGTGCCAGCAGCGCCGAGAGCGCGGTGCTGTCGCCGCAGTACTTC.

The table lists this clone with a few counts. The rearrangement links TRBV19 to TRBJ1-5; perhaps TRBD1 as D (5 bases). Trimming stripped 5 bases from V and 5 bases from J, with 16 bases between. From germline, CDR1 is LNHDA and CDR2 SQIVND (reference sequence). There are 15 residues in the CDR3. CDR3 DNA sequence: TGTGCCAGTAGTCCGGGCGGGACCGGTGATCAGCCCCAGCATTTT. Protein: CASSPGGTGDQPQHF.

The chain employs TRBV27 and TRBJ2-1, with D possibly matching TRBD1 (8 bases). Germline V gene lookup returns CDR1 MNHEY and CDR2 SMNVEV (reference sequence). V lost 5 bases to trimming and J lost 1 base, with 30 bases between them. The CDR3 covers 21 residues. This CDR3 is CASSPPRGQGRLAGSYNEQFF. The DNA of the CDR3 is TGTGCCAGCAGTCCCCCCCGAGGACAGGGTAGACTAGCTGGTTCCTACAATGAGCAGTTCTTC.

The V call is TRBV3-1 (or the pseudogene TRBV3-2), the J call TRBJ2-1; maybe TRBD1 (5 bases). The CDR3 totals 13 residues. V lost 3 bases and J 8 bases, leaving 11 bases between the germline ends. The germline CDR1 and CDR2 sequences are LGHDT and YNNKEL (reference sequence). The CDR3 DNA sequence: TGTGCCAGCAGCCATAATTCAGGGTATGAGCAGTTCTTC. It translates to CASSHNSGYEQFF.

The CDR3 DNA reads TGTGCCAGTACACCCCGTCACAACTCCTACGAGCAGTACTTC. Translated: CASTPRHNSYEQYF. This sequence joins TRBV19 and TRBJ2-7; the D is unclear. CDR1 LNHDA and CDR2 SQIVND come from the germline V gene (reference sequence). This CDR3 contains 14 residues. V was trimmed by 7 bases and J by 0 bases, leaving 13 bases between them. The full variable domain, with the rest looked up from reference TRBV19 and TRBJ2-7, is DGGITQSPKYLFRKEGQNVTLSCEQNLNHDAMYWYRQDPGQGLRLIYYSQIVNDFQKGDIAEGYSVSREKKESFPLTVTSAQKNPTAFYLCASTPRHNSYEQYFGPGTRLTVT.

The V call is TRBV18, the J call TRBJ2-7, with TRBD1 matching 7 bases. Unmatched junction bases numbered 14, after V lost 4 bases and J lost 2 bases. Germline V gives CDR1 KGHSH, CDR2 LQKENI. The CDR3 runs 17 residues. Here the CDR3 DNA reads TGTGCCAGCTCACTCATGGAGACAGGGCCTGGGCCCTACGAGCAGTACTTC. It codes for CASSLMETGPGPYEQYF.

The chain joins TRBV18 to TRBJ2-1; D remains ambiguous. The germline gives CDR1 KGHSH, CDR2 LQKENI. The CDR3 contains 15 residues. Trimming left V 3 bases short and J 0 bases short, with 9 bases between. The chain's CDR3 is CASSPTRSSYNEQFF. As DNA, the CDR3 is TGTGCCAGCTCACCCACCCGGAGCTCCTACAATGAGCAGTTCTTC.

The rearrangement uses TRBV30 and TRBJ1-1; no definite D call. The length of the CDR3 is 10 residues. The ends were cut back, 1 base at V and 9 bases at J, with 6 bases in the middle. The V gene's germline CDR1 is GTSNPN and CDR2 SVGIG (reference sequence). CDR3 protein: CAWSGSQAFF. In DNA, the CDR3 is TGTGCCTGGAGTGGCAGTCAAGCTTTCTTT. The whole variable domain, remainder taken from reference TRBV30 and TRBJ1-1, is SQTIHQWPATLVQPVGSPLSLECTVEGTSNPNLYWYRQAAGRGLQLLFYSVGIGQISSEVPQNLSASRPQDRQFILSSKKLLLSDSGFYLCAWSGSQAFFGQGTRLTVV.

The chain recombines TRBV6-6 with TRBJ2-2; D is uncertain. Germline CDR1 MNHNY, CDR2 SVGAGI (reference sequence). Trimming took off 0 bases at V and 5 bases at J, with 4 bases between the two ends. The CDR3 runs to 13 residues. The CDR3 protein is CASSYSGTGELFF. DNA for the CDR3: TGTGCCAGCAGTTACTCCGGGACCGGGGAGCTGTTTTTT.